This T cell receptor (beta chain) was captured by sequencing in a study of T cell repertoires in cytomegalovirus infection (dated by TCRdb to the late 2010s). With respect to the entire study: Because public TCR beta signatures pointed to carriage of CMV infection together with the matching HLA type, the HLA type of each donor mattered for the analysis.

This clonotype appeared many times. Which antigen it targets is not known. No qualities accompany the bases; no much larger clone lies one base away. The listed sequencing device is Illumina HiSeq 1500. Starting from the raw public reads, TCRdb applied fastp trimming at Q25, assembled clones with MiXCR and retained in-frame beta chains. A single entry per CDR3 protein holds the most common genes and DNA from its merged rows. The sample records hundreds of thousands of distinct CDR3 sequences, about 8.8% of which are singletons. Jointly, the top ten make up around 2.5% of the sample. What the study reported, not specific to this receptor: In the ex vivo response, HLA-C-restricted CMV-specific TCR beta clonotypes were dominant, and in two of eight donors the single most frequent clonotype came from this HLA-C-restricted group. Cumulative frequency of public TCR beta family members discriminated carriers of CMV infection plus the relevant HLA type in this cohort and an independent approximately 400-donor cohort.

The CDR3 goes from the cysteine to the phenylalanine over 13 residues. CDR3 DNA is the only sequence kept; it has 39 bases, read in frame from the first base. CDR1 and CDR2 are read off the germline V gene as ENHRY and SYGVKD. Trimming leaves V shorter by 7 bases and J shorter by 4 bases, with the junction holding 6 bases beyond the gene matches. This sequence uses TRBV10-3 and TRBJ2-5, with 7 bases matching TRBD1. The receptor was derived from a human donor in good health (CMV status not recorded). Some clones in this sample may be carry-over from other donors' samples. The sample comprised PBMCs. The CDR3 sequence is CAIKEGAGETQYF. At the DNA level, the sequence is TGTGCCATCAAAGAGGGGGCGGGAGAGACCCAGTACTTC.